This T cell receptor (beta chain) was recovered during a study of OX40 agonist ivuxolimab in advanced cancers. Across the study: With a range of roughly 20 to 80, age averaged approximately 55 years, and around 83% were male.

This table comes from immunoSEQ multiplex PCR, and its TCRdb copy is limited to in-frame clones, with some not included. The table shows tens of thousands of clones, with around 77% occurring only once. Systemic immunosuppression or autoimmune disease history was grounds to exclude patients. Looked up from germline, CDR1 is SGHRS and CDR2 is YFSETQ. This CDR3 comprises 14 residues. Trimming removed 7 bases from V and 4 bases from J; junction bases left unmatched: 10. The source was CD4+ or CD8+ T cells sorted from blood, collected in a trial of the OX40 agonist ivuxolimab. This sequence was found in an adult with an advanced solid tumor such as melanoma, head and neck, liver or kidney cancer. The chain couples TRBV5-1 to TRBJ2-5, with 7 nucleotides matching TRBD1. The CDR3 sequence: CASSEQGQGETQYF. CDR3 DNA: TGCGCCAGCTCCGAACAGGGGCAGGGAGAGACCCAGTACTTC.